A single sample gave rise to the 21 T cell receptor beta chains below, sequenced in a study of blood T cell repertoires in COVID-19. Clones were sequenced by immunoSEQ multiplex PCR, and TCRdb holds only the in-frame ones, with some missing. The table includes 35,000 to 50,000 clones, over 80% detected once. Sequencing was performed on peripheral blood. Source of these receptors: a man aged 55 to 69 with active COVID-19.

This clone turned up a few times. The chain links TRBV4-3 to TRBJ2-7, with 10 bases fitting TRBD1. The CDR3 sequence is 16 residues long. Per germline, CDR1 LGHNA and CDR2 YSLEER. Losses at the gene ends were 5 bases for V and 1 base for J; bases not matched to a gene: 8. CDR3 nucleotides: TGCGCCAGCAGCTACTCCGGGACAGGGGAGTCCTACGAGCAGTACTTC. Its protein product is CASSYSGTGESYEQYF.

This chain connects TRBV2 to TRBJ1-4; 10 nucleotides match TRBD1. The V gene's germline CDR1 is SNHLY and CDR2 FYNNEI. The CDR3 contains 15 residues. The V gene end was trimmed by 2 bases and the J gene end by 8 bases; junction bases not matched to a gene: 5. As DNA, the CDR3 is TGTGCCAGCAGTGAAAGGACAGGGGGGGAGGAAAAACTGTTTTTT. Translating it yields CASSERTGGEEKLFF.

This clone has just a few counts. This chain connects TRBV15 to TRBJ2-1, with a tentative D call TRBD2 (5 bases). Trimming removed 6 bases from V and 2 bases from J, with 8 bases in between. The CDR3 has 13 residues. Germline CDR1 reads LNHNV; CDR2 reads YYDKDF (reference sequence). For the CDR3, the DNA is TGTGCCACCAGTACTAGTACCTACAATGAGCAGTTCTTC. Protein sequence: CATSTSTYNEQFF.

This sequence joins TRBV28 and TRBJ2-3, with 8 bases that match TRBD2. The CDR3 has 15 residues. Germline values: CDR1 MDHEN, CDR2 SYDVKM. J was trimmed by 6 bases and V by 10 bases; bases with no gene match: 15. CDR3 region: CATRSAGGNMDTQYF. As DNA, the CDR3 is TGTGCCACACGGTCGGCGGGGGGTAATATGGATACGCAGTATTTT.

This chain connects TRBV5-4 to TRBJ1-1, with 9 nucleotides matching TRBD1. V shed 0 bases, J shed 1 base, and the junction held 1 base outside the gene matches. The CDR3 covers 15 residues. The germline gives CDR1 SGHNT, CDR2 YYREEE (reference sequence). CDR3 sequence (DNA): TGTGCCAGCAGCTTGGTGGACAGGGGGAACACTGAAGCTTTCTTT. Its protein is CASSLVDRGNTEAFF.

The genes are TRBV5-1 and TRBJ2-7; tentative D call: TRBD2 (7 bases). The germline V gene encodes CDR1 SGHRS and CDR2 YFSETQ. V lost 4 bases and J lost 2, with 16 bases in between. The CDR3 is 15 residues long. Here the CDR3 reads CASSRLAGDTYEQYF. In DNA form, the CDR3 reads TGCGCCAGCAGCCGTTTGGCGGGGGACACCTACGAGCAGTACTTC.

This clone showed up just once. V and J are TRBV5-3 and TRBJ2-7; TRBD1 aligns across 7 bases. TRBV5-3 is sorted into the ORF group, with uncertain function. This CDR3 comprises 16 residues. After removal of 4 bases from V and 2 bases from J, the junction contained 12 bases not matched to a gene. Written as DNA, the CDR3 is TGTGCCAGAAGCCTGCCGGTGGACAGGCGAACCTACGAGCAGTACTTC. Amino acid sequence: CARSLPVDRRTYEQYF.

This sequence joins TRBV24-1 and TRBJ2-1, with D hard to call. The V end lost 2 bases, the J end lost 8 bases, and 12 bases lay between the germline ends. This CDR3 comprises 14 residues. In germline, CDR1 is KGHDR, CDR2 SFDVKD. The CDR3 loop is CATSDSLSVDEQFF. The CDR3 DNA reads as TGTGCCACCAGTGATTCTCTCTCGGTAGATGAGCAGTTCTTC.

This chain joins TRBV29-1 and TRBJ2-5; 11 bases match TRBD2. Germline CDR1 and CDR2: SQVTM and ANQGSEA. This CDR3 has 13 residues. The ends lost 4 bases at V and 2 bases at J; junction bases unmatched: 0. The CDR3 protein is CSVGLAGQETQYF. CDR3 in DNA: TGCAGCGTTGGACTAGCGGGACAAGAGACCCAGTACTTC.

This clone was found a few times. The rearrangement uses TRBV14 and TRBJ2-7; 10 nucleotides agree with TRBD2. CDR1 is SGHDN, CDR2 FVKESK, per germline. J was trimmed by 9 bases and V by 0 bases; bases with no gene match: 11. The CDR3 is made up of 16 amino acids. CDR3 coding DNA: TGTGCCAGCAGCCAAGATTTTGGGACTAGCGCGACGCGGCAGTACTTC. This codes for CASSQDFGTSATRQYF. The full variable domain, its missing parts supplied by reference TRBV14 and TRBJ2-7, is EAGVTQFPSHSVIEKGQTVTLRCDPISGHDNLYWYRRVMGKEIKFLLHFVKESKQDESGMPNNRFLAERTGGTYSTLKVQPAELEDSGVYFCASSQDFGTSATRQYFGPGTRLTVT.

J is TRBJ2-7 and V is TRBV27; unclear D gene. The V end was cut by 0 bases, the J end by 0 bases, with 9 bases between. The CDR3 is made up of 15 amino acids. Germline lookup yields CDR1 MNHEY and CDR2 SMNVEV (reference sequence). The CDR3 loop reads CASSLSGRYSYEQYF. The CDR3 DNA follows: TGTGCCAGCAGTTTATCCGGTCGGTACTCCTACGAGCAGTACTTC.

V is TRBV6-5 and J is TRBJ2-2; D is unclear. Trimming removed 0 bases from V and 4 bases from J, with 12 bases in between. CDR3 size: 16 residues. CDR1 and CDR2 (germline): MNHEY, SVGAGI. The CDR3 is CASSYSYSTPTGELFF. CDR3 in DNA: TGTGCCAGCAGTTACTCCTACAGCACGCCCACCGGGGAGCTGTTTTTT.

The rearrangement links TRBV6-5 to TRBJ2-2; D remains unclear. The V end lost 7 bases, the J end lost 1 base, and 4 bases lay between the germline ends. This CDR3 has 12 amino acids. Germline CDR1 and CDR2: MNHEY and SVGAGI. CDR3 nucleotide sequence: TGTGCCAGCACGGGGAACACCGGGGAGCTGTTTTTT. This encodes CASTGNTGELFF.

This chain links TRBV27 with TRBJ2-1; D unresolved. Germline CDR1 and CDR2: MNHEY and SMNVEV (reference sequence). V lost 3 bases, J lost 0 bases, and 18 bases lay in between. The CDR3 has 18 residues. In nucleotides, the CDR3 is TGTGCCAGCAGTTTGGTGCCCCCCGGGTTGGGCTCCTACAATGAGCAGTTCTTC. Its protein product is CASSLVPPGLGSYNEQFF.

The chain carries TRBV4-3 and TRBJ1-2; the D gene is possibly TRBD1 (6 bases). V was trimmed by 0 bases and J by 6 bases, leaving 11 bases between them. Germline V CDR1 and CDR2: LGHNA, YSLEER. The CDR3 extends over 14 amino acids. CDR3 region: CASSQEAGENGYTF. For the CDR3, the DNA is TGCGCCAGCAGCCAAGAGGCAGGGGAGAATGGCTACACCTTC.

V usage is TRBV5-1 and J usage is TRBJ1-6, with 10 nucleotides matching TRBD1. Germline V gene data show CDR1 as SGHRS and CDR2 as YFSETQ. CDR3 length: 15 residues. The trim removed 4 bases at V and 7 bases at J, leaving 5 bases unmatched. CDR3 nucleotide sequence: TGCGCCAGCAGCAGCGGGACAGGGGAAAATTCACCCCTCCACTTT. Encoded protein: CASSSGTGENSPLHF.

The chain recombines TRBV24-1 with TRBJ2-3; D might be TRBD1 (6 bases). Per germline, CDR1 KGHDR and CDR2 SFDVKD. This CDR3 contains 15 residues. V was trimmed by 4 bases and J by 0 bases, leaving 10 bases between them. This chain's CDR3 is CATSDTGHSTDTQYF. CDR3 coding DNA: TGTGCCACCAGTGACACGGGACACAGCACAGATACGCAGTATTTT.

The CDR3 nucleotides read TGCGCCAGCAGCTCGCCGGGACTAGTCGGGGAGCTGTTTTTT. Translated, it gives CASSSPGLVGELFF. The chain links TRBV5-1 to TRBJ2-2; TRBD2 matches at 8 bases. There are 14 residues in the CDR3. V lost 3 bases to trimming and J lost 7 bases; unmatched junction nucleotides: 5. Per germline, CDR1 SGHRS and CDR2 YFSETQ.

The V gene is TRBV28, the J gene TRBJ1-6; D possibly corresponds to TRBD1 (6 bases). The CDR3 totals 17 residues. V was trimmed by 6 bases and J by 0 bases, leaving 15 bases between them. CDR1 and CDR2 from the germline V gene are MDHEN and SYDVKM. The CDR3 is CASRRGQMSSYNSPLHF. The CDR3 DNA reads as TGTGCCAGCAGAAGGGGACAAATGAGCTCCTATAATTCACCCCTCCACTTT.

CDR3 region: CASSSPLGGFQETQYF. In DNA, the CDR3 is TGTGCCAGCAGTTCACCCCTAGGGGGCTTCCAAGAGACCCAGTACTTC. V is TRBV6-2 or TRBV6-3 and J is TRBJ2-5; 7 bases are shared with TRBD1. The germline gives CDR1 MNHEY, CDR2 SVGEGT. CDR3 length: 16 amino acids. The V gene end was trimmed by 4 bases and the J gene end by 1 base; junction bases not matched to a gene: 9.

This CDR3 is CASSPDISGANVLTF. Written as DNA, the CDR3 is TGTGCCAGCAGCCCCGACATCTCTGGGGCCAACGTCCTGACTTTC. V is TRBV16 and J is TRBJ2-6, with no clear D. The V gene lost 4 bases and the J gene lost 0 bases, with 7 bases spanning the gap. Germline V gene lookup returns CDR1 KGHSY and CDR2 FQNENV. This CDR3 contains 15 residues.